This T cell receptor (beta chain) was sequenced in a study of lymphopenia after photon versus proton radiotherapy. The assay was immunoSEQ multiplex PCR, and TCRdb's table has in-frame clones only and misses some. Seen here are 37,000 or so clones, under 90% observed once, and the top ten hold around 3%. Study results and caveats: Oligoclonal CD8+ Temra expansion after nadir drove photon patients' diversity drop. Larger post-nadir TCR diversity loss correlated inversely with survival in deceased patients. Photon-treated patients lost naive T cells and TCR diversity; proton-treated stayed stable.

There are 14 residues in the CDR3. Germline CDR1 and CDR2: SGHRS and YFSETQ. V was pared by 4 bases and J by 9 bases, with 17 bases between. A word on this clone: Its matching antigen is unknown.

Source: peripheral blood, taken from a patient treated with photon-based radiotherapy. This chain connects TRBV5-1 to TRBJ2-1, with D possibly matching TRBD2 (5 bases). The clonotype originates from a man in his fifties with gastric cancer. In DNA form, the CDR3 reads TGCGCCAGCAGCCTCACCGTGGCGGGTGGTGAGCAGTTCTTC. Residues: CASSLTVAGGEQFF.